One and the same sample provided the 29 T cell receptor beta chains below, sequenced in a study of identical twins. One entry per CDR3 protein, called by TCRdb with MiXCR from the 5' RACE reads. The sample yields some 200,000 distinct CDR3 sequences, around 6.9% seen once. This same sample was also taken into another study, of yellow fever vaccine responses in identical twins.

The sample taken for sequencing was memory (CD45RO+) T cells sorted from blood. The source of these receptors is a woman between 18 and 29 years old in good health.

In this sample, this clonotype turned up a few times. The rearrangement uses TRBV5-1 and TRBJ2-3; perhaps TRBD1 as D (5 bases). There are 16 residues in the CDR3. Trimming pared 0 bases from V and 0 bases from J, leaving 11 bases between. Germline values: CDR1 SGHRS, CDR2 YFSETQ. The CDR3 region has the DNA TGCGCCAGCAGCTTGGCGATAGGGGCTAGCACAGATACGCAGTATTTT. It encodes CASSLAIGASTDTQYF.

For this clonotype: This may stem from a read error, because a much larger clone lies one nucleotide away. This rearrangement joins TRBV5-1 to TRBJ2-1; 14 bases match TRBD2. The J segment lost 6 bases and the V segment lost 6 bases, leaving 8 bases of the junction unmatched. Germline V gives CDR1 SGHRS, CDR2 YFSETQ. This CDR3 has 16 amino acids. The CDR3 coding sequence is TGCGCCAGCAACTTTACCGGGACTAGCGGGGGCAATGAGCAGTTCTTC. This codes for CASNFTGTSGGNEQFF.

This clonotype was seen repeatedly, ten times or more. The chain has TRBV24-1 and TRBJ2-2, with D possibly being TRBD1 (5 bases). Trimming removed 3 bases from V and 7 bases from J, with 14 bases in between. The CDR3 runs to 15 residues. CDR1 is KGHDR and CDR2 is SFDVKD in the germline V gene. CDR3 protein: CATSDLQEFGGELFF. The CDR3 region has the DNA TGTGCCACCAGTGATCTACAGGAATTCGGCGGGGAGCTGTTTTTT.

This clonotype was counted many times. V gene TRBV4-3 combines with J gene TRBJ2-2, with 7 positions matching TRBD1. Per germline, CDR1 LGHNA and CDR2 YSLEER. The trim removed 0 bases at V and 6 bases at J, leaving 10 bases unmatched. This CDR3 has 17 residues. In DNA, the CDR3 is TGCGCCAGCAGCCAAGATTCCACAGGGGCCAACCCCGGGGAGCTGTTTTTT. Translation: CASSQDSTGANPGELFF.

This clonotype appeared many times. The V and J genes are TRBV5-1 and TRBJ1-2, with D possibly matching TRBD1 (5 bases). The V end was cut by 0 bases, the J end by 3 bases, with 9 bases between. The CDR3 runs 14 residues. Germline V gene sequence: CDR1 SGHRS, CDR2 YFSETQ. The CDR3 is CASSLGQGYYGYTF. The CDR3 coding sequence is TGCGCCAGCAGCTTGGGGCAGGGATACTATGGCTACACCTTC.

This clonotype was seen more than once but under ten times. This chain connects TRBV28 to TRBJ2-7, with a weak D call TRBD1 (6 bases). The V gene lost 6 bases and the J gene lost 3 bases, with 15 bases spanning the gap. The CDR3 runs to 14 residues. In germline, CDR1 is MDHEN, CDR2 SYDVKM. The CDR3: CASSPGHLIYEQYF. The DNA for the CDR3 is TGTGCCAGCAGCCCGGGACATCTCATCTACGAGCAGTACTTC.

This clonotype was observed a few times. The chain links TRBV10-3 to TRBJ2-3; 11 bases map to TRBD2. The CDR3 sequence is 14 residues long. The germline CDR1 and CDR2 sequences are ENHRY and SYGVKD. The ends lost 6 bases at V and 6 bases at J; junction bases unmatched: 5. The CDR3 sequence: CAIRPTSGADTQYF. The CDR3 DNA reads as TGTGCCATCAGACCGACTAGCGGGGCGGATACGCAGTATTTT.

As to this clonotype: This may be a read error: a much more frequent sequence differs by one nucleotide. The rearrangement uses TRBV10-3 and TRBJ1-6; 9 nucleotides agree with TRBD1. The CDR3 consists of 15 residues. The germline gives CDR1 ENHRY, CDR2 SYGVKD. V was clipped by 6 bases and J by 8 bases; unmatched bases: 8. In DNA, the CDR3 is TGTGCCATCAGAACGGACAGGGGCCACGATTCACCCCTCCACTTT. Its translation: CAIRTDRGHDSPLHF.

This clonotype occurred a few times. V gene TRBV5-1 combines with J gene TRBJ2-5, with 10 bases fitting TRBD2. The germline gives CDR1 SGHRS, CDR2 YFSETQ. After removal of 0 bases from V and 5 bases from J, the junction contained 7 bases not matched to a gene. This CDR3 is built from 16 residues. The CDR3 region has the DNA TGCGCCAGCAGCTTGGGGGCTAGCGGGGGTTTGGAGACCCAGTACTTC. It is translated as CASSLGASGGLETQYF.

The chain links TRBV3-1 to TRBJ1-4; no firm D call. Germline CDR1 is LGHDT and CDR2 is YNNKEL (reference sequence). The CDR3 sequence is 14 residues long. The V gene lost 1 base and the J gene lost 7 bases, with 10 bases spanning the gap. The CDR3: CASSQGGGFEKLFF. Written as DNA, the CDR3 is TGTGCCAGCAGCCAAGGAGGAGGATTTGAAAAACTGTTTTTT.

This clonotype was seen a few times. The CDR3, as DNA: TGTGCCAGCAGTCAAGCCTCTAGCGGGAGGGCGACAGATACGCAGTATTTT. It is translated as CASSQASSGRATDTQYF. The chain uses TRBV28 and TRBJ2-3, with 12 bases identical to TRBD2. The germline V gene encodes CDR1 MDHEN and CDR2 SYDVKM. CDR3 length: 17 residues. V was clipped by 5 bases and J by 3 bases; unmatched bases: 9.

Here the CDR3 DNA reads TGCGCCAGCAGCATAACGTTAAGGGGGCCCAACTATGGCTACACCTTC. The encoded protein is CASSITLRGPNYGYTF. The chain carries TRBV4-3 and TRBJ1-2, with 7 bases matching TRBD1. The germline V gene has CDR1 LGHNA and CDR2 YSLEER. Trimming took 5 bases from V and 2 from J; bases not matched to a gene: 11. The CDR3 is 16 residues long.

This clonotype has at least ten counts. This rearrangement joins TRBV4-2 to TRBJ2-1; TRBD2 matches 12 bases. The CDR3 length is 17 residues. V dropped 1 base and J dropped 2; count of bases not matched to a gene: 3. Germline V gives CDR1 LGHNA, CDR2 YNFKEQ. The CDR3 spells CASSQGGLAGPYNEQFF. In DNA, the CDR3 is TGTGCCAGCAGCCAAGGAGGACTAGCGGGACCCTACAATGAGCAGTTCTTC.

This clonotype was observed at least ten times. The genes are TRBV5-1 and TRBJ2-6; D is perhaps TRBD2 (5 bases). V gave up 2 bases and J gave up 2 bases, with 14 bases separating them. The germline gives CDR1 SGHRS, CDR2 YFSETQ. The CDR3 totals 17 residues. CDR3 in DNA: TGCGCCAGCAGCTTAATCACAACGAGGGCTGGGGCCAACGTCCTGACTTTC. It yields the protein CASSLITTRAGANVLTF.

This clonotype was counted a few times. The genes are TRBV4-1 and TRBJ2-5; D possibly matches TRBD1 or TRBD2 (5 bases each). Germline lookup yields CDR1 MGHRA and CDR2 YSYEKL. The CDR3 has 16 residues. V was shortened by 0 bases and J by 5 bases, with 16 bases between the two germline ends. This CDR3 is CASSQDPGRSKETQYF. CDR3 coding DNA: TGCGCCAGCAGCCAAGATCCGGGACGGAGTAAGGAGACCCAGTACTTC.

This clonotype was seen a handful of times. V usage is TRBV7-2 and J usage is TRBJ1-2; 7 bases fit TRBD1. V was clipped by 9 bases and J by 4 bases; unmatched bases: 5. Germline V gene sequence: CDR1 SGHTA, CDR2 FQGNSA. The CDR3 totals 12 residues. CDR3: CASATGTYGYTF. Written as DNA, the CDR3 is TGTGCCAGTGCGACAGGGACCTATGGCTACACCTTC.

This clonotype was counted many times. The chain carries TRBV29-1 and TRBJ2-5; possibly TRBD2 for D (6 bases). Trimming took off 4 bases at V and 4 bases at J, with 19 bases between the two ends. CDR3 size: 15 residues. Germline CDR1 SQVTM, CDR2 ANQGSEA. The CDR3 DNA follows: TGCAGCGTTGTTGGGTCCGGGAGAGGGGTAGAGACCCAGTACTTC. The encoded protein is CSVVGSGRGVETQYF.

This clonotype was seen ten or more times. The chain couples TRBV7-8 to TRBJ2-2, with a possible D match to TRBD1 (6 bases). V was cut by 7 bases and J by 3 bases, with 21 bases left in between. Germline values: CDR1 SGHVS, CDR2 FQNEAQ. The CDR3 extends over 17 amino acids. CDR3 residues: CASTQPYRDTDTGELFF. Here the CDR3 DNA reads TGTGCCAGCACCCAACCCTACCGGGACACTGACACCGGGGAGCTGTTTTTT.

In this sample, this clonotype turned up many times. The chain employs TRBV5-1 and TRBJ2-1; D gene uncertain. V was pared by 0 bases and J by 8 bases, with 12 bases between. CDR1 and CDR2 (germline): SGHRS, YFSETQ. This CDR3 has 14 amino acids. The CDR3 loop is CASSLGRVIDEQFF. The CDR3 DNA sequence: TGCGCCAGCAGCTTGGGTAGGGTCATCGATGAGCAGTTCTTC.

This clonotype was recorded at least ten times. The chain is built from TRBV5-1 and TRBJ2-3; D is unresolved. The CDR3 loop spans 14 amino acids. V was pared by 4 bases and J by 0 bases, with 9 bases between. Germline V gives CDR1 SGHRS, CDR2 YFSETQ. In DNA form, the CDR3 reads TGCGCCAGCAGCACTCCGGACAGCACAGATACGCAGTATTTT. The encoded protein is CASSTPDSTDTQYF.

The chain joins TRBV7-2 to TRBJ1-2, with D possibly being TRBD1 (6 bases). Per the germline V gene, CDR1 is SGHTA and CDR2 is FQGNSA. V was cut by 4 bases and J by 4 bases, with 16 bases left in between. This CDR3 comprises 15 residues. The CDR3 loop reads CASSSRQAGSYGYTF. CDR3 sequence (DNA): TGTGCCAGCAGCTCCAGACAGGCTGGGAGCTATGGCTACACCTTC.

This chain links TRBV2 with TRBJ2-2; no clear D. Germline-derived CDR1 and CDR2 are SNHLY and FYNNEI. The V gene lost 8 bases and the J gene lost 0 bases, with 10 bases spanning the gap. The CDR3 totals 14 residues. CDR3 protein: CASGLNANTGELFF. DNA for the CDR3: TGTGCCAGCGGCCTTAACGCGAACACCGGGGAGCTGTTTTTT. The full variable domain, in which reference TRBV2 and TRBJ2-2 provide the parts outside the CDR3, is EPEVTQTPSHQVTQMGQEVILRCVPISNHLYFYWYRQILGQKVEFLVSFYNNEISEKSEIFDDQFSVERPDGSNFTLKIRSTKLEDSAMYFCASGLNANTGELFFGEGSRLTVL.

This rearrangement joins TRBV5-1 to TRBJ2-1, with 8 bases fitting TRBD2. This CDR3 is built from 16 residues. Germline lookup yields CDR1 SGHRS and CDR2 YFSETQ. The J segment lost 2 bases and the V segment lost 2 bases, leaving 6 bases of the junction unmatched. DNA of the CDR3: TGCGCCAGCAGCTTACGTAGCGGGGTCACCTACAATGAGCAGTTCTTC. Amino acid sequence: CASSLRSGVTYNEQFF.

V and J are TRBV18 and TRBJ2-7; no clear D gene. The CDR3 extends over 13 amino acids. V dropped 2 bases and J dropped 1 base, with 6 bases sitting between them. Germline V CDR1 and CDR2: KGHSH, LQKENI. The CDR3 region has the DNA TGTGCCAGCTCACCAATTAAGTCCTACGAGCAGTACTTC. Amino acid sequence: CASSPIKSYEQYF.

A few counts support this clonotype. The CDR3 bases are TGTGCCAGCAGCTTGCAGCGGGGGGCGGGAGAGACCCAGTACTTC. This gives the protein CASSLQRGAGETQYF. The chain carries TRBV7-3 and TRBJ2-5, with 9 bases fitting TRBD2. Germline-derived CDR1 and CDR2 are SGHTA and FQGTGA. With 3 bases clipped from V and 4 bases from J, the junction kept 6 bases outside the gene matches. This CDR3 has 15 amino acids.

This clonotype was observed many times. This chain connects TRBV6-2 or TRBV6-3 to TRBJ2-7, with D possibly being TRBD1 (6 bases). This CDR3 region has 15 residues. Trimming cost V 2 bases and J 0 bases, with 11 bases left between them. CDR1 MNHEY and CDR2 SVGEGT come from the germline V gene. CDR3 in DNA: TGTGCCAGCAGTTACGGGGGCTTTTCCTCCTACGAGCAGTACTTC. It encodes CASSYGGFSSYEQYF.

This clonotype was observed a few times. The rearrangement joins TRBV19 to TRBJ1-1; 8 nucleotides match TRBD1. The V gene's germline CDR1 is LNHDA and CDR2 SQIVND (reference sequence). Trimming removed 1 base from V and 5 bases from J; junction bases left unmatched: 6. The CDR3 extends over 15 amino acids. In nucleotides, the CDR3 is TGTGCCAGTAGTATAGGATGGACAGGGAGAACTGAAGCTTTCTTT. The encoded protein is CASSIGWTGRTEAFF.

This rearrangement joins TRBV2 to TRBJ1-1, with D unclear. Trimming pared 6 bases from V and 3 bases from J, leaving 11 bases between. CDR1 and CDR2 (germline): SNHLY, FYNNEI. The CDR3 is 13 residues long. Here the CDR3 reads CASRRFMDTEAFF. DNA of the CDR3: TGTGCCAGCAGGAGATTCATGGACACTGAAGCTTTCTTT.

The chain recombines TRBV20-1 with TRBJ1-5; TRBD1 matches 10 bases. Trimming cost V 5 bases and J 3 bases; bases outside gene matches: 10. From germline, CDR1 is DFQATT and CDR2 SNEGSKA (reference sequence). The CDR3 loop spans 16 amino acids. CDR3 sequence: CSALGTGVRVNQPQHF. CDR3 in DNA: TGCAGTGCTCTCGGGACAGGGGTGAGGGTCAATCAGCCCCAGCATTTT.